This TCR beta chain is drawn from a study of CD8 T cells in ankylosing spondylitis. A quantitative 5'-RACE method, one with molecular barcodes, was used to make TCR beta libraries. TCRdb fed the 5' RACE reads into MiXCR, producing one record per CDR3 protein. This sample yields 300,000 to 400,000 distinct CDR3 sequences, of which about 9.9% are seen a single time; 9.1% belongs to the top ten. This clonotype has a count of ten or more. Looked up from germline, CDR1 is DFQATT and CDR2 is SNEGSKA (reference sequence). This CDR3 contains 13 residues. Trimming took 3 bases from V and 4 from J; bases not matched to a gene: 4.

The sample was blood, either unsorted or a sorted T cell fraction (not recorded which). The source of this sequence is a female donor with ankylosing spondylitis or in good health (not recorded which). The V and J genes are TRBV20-1 and TRBJ1-2, with 8 bases matching TRBD1. The CDR3 spells CSASGTGTYGYTF. The CDR3, as DNA: TGCAGTGCTAGCGGGACAGGAACCTATGGCTACACCTTC.